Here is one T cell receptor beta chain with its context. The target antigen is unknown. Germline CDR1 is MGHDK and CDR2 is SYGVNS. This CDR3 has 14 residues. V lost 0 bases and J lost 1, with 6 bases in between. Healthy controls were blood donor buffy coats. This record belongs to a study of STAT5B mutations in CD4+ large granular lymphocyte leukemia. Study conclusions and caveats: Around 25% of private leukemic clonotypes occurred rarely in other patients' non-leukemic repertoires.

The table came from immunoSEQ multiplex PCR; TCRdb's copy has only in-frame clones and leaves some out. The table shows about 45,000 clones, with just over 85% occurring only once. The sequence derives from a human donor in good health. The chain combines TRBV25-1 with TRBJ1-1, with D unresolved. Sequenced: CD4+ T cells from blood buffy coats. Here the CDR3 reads CASSEYRGNTEAFF. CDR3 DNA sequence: TGTGCCAGCAGTGAATATAGAGGGAACACTGAAGCTTTCTTT.